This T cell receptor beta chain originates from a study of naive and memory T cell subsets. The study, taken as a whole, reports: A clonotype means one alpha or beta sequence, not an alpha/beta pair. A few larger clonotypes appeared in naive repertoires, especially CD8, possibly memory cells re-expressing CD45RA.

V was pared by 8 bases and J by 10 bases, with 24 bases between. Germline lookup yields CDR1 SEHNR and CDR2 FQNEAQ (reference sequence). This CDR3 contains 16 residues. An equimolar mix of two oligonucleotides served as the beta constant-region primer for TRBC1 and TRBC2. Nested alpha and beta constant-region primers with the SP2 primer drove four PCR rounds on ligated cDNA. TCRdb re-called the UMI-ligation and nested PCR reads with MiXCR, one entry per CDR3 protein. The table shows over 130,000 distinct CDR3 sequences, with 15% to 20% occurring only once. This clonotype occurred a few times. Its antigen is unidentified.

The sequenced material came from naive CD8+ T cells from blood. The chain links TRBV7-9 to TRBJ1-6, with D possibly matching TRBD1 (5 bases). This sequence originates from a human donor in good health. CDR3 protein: CASQKLQEARESPLHF. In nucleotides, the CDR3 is TGTGCCAGCCAAAAGTTACAGGAGGCCAGGGAATCACCCCTCCACTTT. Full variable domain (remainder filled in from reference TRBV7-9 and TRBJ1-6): DTGVSQNPRHKITKRGQNVTFRCDPISEHNRLYWYRQTLGQGPEFLTYFQNEAQLEKSRLLSDRFSAERPKGSFSTLEIQRTEQGDSAMYLCASQKLQEARESPLHFGNGTRLTVT.